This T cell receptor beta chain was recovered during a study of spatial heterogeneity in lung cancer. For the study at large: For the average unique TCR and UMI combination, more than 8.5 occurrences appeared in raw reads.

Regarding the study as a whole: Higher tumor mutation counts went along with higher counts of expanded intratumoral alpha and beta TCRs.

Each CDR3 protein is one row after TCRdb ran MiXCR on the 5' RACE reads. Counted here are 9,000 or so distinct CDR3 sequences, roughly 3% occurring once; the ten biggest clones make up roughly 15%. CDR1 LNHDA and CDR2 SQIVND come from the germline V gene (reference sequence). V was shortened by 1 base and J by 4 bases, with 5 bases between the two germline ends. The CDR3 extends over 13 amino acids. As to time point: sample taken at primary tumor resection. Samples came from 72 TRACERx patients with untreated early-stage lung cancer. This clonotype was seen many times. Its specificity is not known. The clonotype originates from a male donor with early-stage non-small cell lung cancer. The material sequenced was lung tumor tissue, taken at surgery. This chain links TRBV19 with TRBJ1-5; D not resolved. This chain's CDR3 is CASSIGQNQPQHF. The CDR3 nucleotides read TGTGCCAGTAGTATAGGTCAGAATCAGCCCCAGCATTTT.